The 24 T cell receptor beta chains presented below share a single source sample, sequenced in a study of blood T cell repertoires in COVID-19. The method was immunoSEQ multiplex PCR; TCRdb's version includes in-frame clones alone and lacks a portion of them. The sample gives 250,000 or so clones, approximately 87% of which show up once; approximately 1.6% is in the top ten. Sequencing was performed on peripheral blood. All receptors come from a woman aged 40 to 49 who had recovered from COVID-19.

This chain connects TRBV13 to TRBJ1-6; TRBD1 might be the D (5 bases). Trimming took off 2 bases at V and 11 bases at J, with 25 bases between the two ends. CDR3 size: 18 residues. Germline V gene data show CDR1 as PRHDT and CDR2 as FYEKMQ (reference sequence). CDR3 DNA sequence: TGTGCCAGCAGCTTAAAGGGTACCGCAGGGTACCGTCGCGCACCCCTCCACTTT. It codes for CASSLKGTAGYRRAPLHF.

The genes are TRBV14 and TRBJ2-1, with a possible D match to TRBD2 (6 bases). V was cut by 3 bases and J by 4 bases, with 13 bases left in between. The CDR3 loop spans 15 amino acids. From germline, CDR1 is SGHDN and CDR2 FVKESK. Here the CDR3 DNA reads TGTGCCAGCAGCCACAGATGGCGGGGTTACAATGAGCAGTTCTTC. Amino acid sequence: CASSHRWRGYNEQFF.

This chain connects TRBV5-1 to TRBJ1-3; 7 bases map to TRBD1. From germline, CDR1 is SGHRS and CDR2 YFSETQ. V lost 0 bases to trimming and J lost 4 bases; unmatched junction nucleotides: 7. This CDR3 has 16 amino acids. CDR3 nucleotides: TGCGCCAGCAGCTTGGGGCCGACAGGGACCGGAAACACCATATATTTT. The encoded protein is CASSLGPTGTGNTIYF.

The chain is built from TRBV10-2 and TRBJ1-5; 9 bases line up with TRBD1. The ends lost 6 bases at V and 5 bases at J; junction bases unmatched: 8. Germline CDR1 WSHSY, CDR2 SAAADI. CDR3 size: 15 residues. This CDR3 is CASRVTGGSDQPQHF. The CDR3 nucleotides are TGCGCCAGCAGAGTTACAGGGGGCAGCGATCAGCCCCAGCATTTT.

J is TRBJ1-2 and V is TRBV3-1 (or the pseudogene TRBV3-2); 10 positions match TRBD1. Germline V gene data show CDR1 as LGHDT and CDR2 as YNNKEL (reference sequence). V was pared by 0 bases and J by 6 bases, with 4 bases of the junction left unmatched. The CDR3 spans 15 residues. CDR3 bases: TGTGCCAGCAGCCAAGATAGGGACAGGGGCCATGGCTACACCTTC. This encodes CASSQDRDRGHGYTF.

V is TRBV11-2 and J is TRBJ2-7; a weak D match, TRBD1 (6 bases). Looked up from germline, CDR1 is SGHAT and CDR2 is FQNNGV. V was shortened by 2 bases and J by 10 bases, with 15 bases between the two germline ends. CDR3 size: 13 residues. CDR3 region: CASSLRRSGDQYF. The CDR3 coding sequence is TGTGCCAGCAGCTTAAGAAGGTCAGGGGATCAGTACTTC.

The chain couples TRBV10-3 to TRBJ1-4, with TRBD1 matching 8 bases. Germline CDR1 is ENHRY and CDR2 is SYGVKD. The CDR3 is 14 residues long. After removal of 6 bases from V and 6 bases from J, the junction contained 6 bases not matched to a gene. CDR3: CAIRATGEYEKLFF. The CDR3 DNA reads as TGTGCCATCAGGGCGACAGGGGAGTATGAAAAACTGTTTTTT.

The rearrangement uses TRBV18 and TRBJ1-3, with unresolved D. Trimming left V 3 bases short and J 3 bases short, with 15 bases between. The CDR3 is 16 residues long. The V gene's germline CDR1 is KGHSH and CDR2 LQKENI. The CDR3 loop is CASSPRDRAVGNTIYF. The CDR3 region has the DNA TGTGCCAGCTCACCTCGGGATAGGGCGGTTGGAAACACCATATATTTT.

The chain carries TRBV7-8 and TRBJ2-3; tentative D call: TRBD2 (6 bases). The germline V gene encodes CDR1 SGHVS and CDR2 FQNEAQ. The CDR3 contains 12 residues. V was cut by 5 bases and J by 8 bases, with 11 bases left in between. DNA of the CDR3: TGTGCCAGCAGCCCGACTAGGGGTACGCAGTATTTT. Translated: CASSPTRGTQYF. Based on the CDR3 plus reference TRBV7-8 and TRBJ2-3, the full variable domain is GAGVSQSPRYKVAKRGQDVALRCDPISGHVSLFWYQQALGQGPEFLTYFQNEAQLDKSGLPSDRFFAERPEGSVSTLKIQRTQQEDSAVYLCASSPTRGTQYFGPGTRLTVL.

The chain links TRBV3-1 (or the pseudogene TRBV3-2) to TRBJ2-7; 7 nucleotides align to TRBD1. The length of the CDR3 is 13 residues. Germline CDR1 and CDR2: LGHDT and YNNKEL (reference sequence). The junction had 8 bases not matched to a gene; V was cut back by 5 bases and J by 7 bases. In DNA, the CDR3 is TGTGCCAGCAGCTCGACAGGGAAGGGAGAGCAGTACTTC. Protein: CASSSTGKGEQYF.

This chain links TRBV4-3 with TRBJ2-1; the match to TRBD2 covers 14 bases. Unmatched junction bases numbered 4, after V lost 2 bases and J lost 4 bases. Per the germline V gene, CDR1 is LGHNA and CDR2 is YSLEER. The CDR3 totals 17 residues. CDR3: CASSQRTSGGRYNEQFF. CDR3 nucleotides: TGCGCCAGCAGCCAACGGACTAGCGGGGGGCGGTACAATGAGCAGTTCTTC.

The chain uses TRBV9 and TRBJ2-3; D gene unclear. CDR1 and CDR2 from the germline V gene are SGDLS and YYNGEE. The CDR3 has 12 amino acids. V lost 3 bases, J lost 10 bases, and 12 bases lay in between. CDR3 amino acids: CASSAEQFPQYF. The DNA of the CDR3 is TGTGCCAGCAGCGCAGAACAGTTTCCGCAGTATTTT.

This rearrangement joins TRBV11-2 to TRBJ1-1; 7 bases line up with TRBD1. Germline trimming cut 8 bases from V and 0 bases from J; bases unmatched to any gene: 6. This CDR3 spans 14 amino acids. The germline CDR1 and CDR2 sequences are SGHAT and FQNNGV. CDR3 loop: CASGDSLMNTEAFF. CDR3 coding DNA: TGTGCCAGCGGGGACAGCCTAATGAACACTGAAGCTTTCTTT.

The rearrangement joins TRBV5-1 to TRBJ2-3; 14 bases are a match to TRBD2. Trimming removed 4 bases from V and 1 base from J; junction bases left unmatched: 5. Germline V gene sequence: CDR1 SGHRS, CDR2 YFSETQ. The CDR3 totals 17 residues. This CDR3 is CASSRAGLAGGTDTQYF. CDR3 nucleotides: TGCGCCAGCAGCCGAGCGGGACTAGCGGGGGGCACAGATACGCAGTATTTT.

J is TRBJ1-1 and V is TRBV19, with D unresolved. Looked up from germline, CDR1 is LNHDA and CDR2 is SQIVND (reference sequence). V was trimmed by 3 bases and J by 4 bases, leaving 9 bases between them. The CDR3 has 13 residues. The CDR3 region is CASSMAFGTEAFF. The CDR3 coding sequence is TGTGCCAGTAGTATGGCATTTGGCACTGAAGCTTTCTTT.

The CDR3 sequence: CASSLWQGKGTEAFF. Here the CDR3 DNA reads TGCGCCAGCAGCTTGTGGCAGGGGAAGGGAACTGAAGCTTTCTTT. The chain carries TRBV5-1 and TRBJ1-1; tentatively, D is TRBD1 (6 bases). The CDR3 runs to 15 residues. Germline assignment: CDR1 SGHRS and CDR2 YFSETQ. V shed 1 base and J shed 5 bases, with 15 bases lying between them.

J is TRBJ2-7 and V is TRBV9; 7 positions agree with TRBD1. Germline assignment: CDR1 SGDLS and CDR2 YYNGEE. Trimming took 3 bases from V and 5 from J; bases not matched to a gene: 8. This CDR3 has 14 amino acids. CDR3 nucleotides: TGTGCCAGCAGCGCAGGACAGGCCGAACACGAGCAGTACTTC. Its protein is CASSAGQAEHEQYF.

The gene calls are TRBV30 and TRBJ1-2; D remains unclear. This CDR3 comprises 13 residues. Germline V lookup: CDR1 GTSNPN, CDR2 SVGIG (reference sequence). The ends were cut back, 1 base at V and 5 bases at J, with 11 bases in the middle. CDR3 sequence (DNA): TGTGCCTGGAGTGCCCCGGCGGGGTATGGCTACACCTTC. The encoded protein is CAWSAPAGYGYTF.

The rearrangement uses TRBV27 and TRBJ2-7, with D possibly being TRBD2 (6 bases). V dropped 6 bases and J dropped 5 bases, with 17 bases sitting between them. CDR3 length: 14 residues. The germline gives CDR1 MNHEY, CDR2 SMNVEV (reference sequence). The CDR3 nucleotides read TGTGCCAGCAGGCGCGGCGGGGTTTTCAACGAGCAGTACTTC. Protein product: CASRRGGVFNEQYF.

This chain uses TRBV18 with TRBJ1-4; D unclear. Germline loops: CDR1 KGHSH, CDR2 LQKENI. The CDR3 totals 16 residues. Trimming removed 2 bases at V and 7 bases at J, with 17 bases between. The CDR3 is CASSPVKVRDLEKLFF. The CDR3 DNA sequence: TGTGCCAGCTCACCAGTCAAGGTCCGGGATCTTGAAAAACTGTTTTTT.

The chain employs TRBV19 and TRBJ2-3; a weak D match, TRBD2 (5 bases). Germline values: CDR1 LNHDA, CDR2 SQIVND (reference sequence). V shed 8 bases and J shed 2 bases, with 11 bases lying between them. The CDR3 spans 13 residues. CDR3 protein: CASLSGDTDTQYF. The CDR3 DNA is TGTGCCAGTCTATCCGGGGACACAGATACGCAGTATTTT.

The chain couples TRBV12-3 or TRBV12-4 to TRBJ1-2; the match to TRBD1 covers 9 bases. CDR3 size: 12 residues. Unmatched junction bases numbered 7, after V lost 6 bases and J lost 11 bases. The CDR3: CASRVGTGKYTF. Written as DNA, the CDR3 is TGTGCCAGCAGAGTTGGGACAGGGAAATACACCTTC.

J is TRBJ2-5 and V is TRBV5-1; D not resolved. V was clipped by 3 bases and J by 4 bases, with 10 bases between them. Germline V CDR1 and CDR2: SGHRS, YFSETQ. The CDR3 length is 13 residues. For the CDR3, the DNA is TGCGCCAGCAGCTCCGAGGCGAGAGAGACCCAGTACTTC. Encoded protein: CASSSEARETQYF. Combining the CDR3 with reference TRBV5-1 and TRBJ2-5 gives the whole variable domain KAGVTQTPRYLIKTRGQQVTLSCSPISGHRSVSWYQQTPGQGLQFLFEYFSETQRNKGNFPGRFSGRQFSNSRSEMNVSTLELGDSALYLCASSSEARETQYFGPGTRLLVL.

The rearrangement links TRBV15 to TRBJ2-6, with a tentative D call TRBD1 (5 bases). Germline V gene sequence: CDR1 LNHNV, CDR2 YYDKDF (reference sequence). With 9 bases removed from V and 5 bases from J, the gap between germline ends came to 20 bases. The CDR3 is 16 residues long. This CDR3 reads CATSLGHGYWANVLTF. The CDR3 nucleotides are TGTGCCACATCCCTCGGACACGGTTACTGGGCCAACGTCCTGACTTTC.